These T cell receptor beta chains were read from a single sample in a study of STAT3 mutations in large granular lymphocyte leukemia. Some clones are missing from TCRdb's copy, which holds only in-frame ones; the method was immunoSEQ multiplex PCR. The repertoire has about 24,000 clones, less than 95% of them found once; the top ten carry under 6.5%. The sample consisted of peripheral blood mononuclear cells. The receptors here all came from a man aged 35 to 55 with T-cell large granular lymphocyte leukemia. Some clones in this sample may be carry-over from other donors' samples. Both conserved end residues are trimmed from each CDR3. Fields, in order: V gene, J gene, CDR3 protein.

V gene: TRBV18; J gene: TRBJ1-5; CDR3 protein: ASSPVPGQPQH
V gene: TRBV27; J gene: TRBJ1-1; CDR3 protein: ASRENTEAF
V gene: TRBV5-6; J gene: TRBJ1-1; CDR3 protein: ASSLMANTEAF
V gene: TRBV19; J gene: TRBJ2-2; CDR3 protein: ASSRQGRDTGELF
V gene: TRBV7-9; J gene: TRBJ2-5; CDR3 protein: ASSSGQGVETQY
V gene: TRBV30; J gene: TRBJ2-3; CDR3 protein: AWVHSGVTTDTQY
V gene: TRBV6-4; J gene: TRBJ2-7; CDR3 protein: ASSDPRDREGSEQY
V gene: TRBV4-3; J gene: TRBJ1-3; CDR3 protein: ASSQDGVVPLVGSGNTIY
V gene: TRBV5-1; J gene: TRBJ1-2; CDR3 protein: ASSLGRGIGYGYT
V gene: TRBV7-2; J gene: TRBJ2-7; CDR3 protein: ASSITYEQY
V gene: TRBV30; J gene: TRBJ2-5; CDR3 protein: AWSRDSQETQY
V gene: TRBV9; J gene: TRBJ2-7; CDR3 protein: ASSSQGVSSYEQY
V gene: TRBV7-9; J gene: TRBJ2-2; CDR3 protein: ASSISGETGELF
V gene: TRBV27; J gene: TRBJ1-2; CDR3 protein: ASRMTGLLYGYT
V gene: TRBV18; J gene: TRBJ1-5; CDR3 protein: ASSKGRDQPQH
V gene: TRBV18; J gene: TRBJ2-5; CDR3 protein: ASSPLEGVRQETQY
V gene: TRBV14; J gene: TRBJ2-7; CDR3 protein: ASSLGGYYEQY
V gene: TRBV5-1; J gene: TRBJ2-4; CDR3 protein: ASSLSQGPQY
V gene: TRBV4-3; J gene: TRBJ1-5; CDR3 protein: ASSPRDDSNQPQH
V gene: TRBV9; J gene: TRBJ1-2; CDR3 protein: ASSVGQANYGYT
V gene: TRBV15; J gene: TRBJ2-7; CDR3 protein: ATSIRDRVFSYEQY
V gene: TRBV7-9; J gene: TRBJ1-4; CDR3 protein: ASNVWGQGLTNEKLF
V gene: TRBV19; J gene: TRBJ2-3; CDR3 protein: ASSIWGASTDTQY
V gene: TRBV7-9; J gene: TRBJ2-1; CDR3 protein: ASSLGSAQQQF
V gene: TRBV5-4; J gene: TRBJ1-3; CDR3 protein: ASSTRTDSGNTIY
V gene: TRBV15; J gene: TRBJ1-3; CDR3 protein: ATRGSGNTIY
V gene: TRBV7-9; J gene: TRBJ1-2; CDR3 protein: ASSSGQVYGYT
V gene: TRBV19; J gene: TRBJ2-3; CDR3 protein: ASSMQGTDTQY
V gene: TRBV7-6; J gene: TRBJ1-3; CDR3 protein: APQGEGFSIY
V gene: TRBV7-9; J gene: TRBJ1-1; CDR3 protein: ASSLGTSTEAF
V gene: TRBV10-3; J gene: TRBJ1-5; CDR3 protein: AISLGGGNQPQH
V gene: TRBV18; J gene: TRBJ1-5; CDR3 protein: ASSPGGDQPQH
V gene: TRBV19; J gene: TRBJ1-6; CDR3 protein: ASSASGFSSYNSPLH
V gene: TRBV19; J gene: TRBJ2-1; CDR3 protein: ASSIPYTSGNEQF
V gene: TRBV19; J gene: TRBJ1-5; CDR3 protein: ASTARGYDSNQPQH
V gene: TRBV7-2; J gene: TRBJ2-1; CDR3 protein: ASSRGGTGTMNEQF
V gene: TRBV29-1; J gene: TRBJ2-2; CDR3 protein: SVDDTFGELF
V gene: TRBV19; J gene: TRBJ1-2; CDR3 protein: ASSTLLEGYGYT
V gene: TRBV18; J gene: TRBJ2-1; CDR3 protein: ASSPRGGGDYNEQF
V gene: TRBV4-3; J gene: TRBJ2-1; CDR3 protein: ASSQAPTLDEQF
V gene: TRBV7-9; J gene: TRBJ2-5; CDR3 protein: ASSPLAGAMYQETQY
V gene: TRBV7-2; J gene: TRBJ1-6; CDR3 protein: ASSLELANPLH
V gene: TRBV5-6; J gene: TRBJ1-1; CDR3 protein: ASSGAVATEAF
V gene: TRBV4-3; J gene: TRBJ2-3; CDR3 protein: ASSQEVFDAGTTDTQY
V gene: TRBV27; J gene: TRBJ1-5; CDR3 protein: ASSSLGYEGNQPQH
V gene: TRBV6-6; J gene: TRBJ2-5; CDR3 protein: ASSPTGHQETQY
V gene: TRBV10-1; J gene: TRBJ2-4; CDR3 protein: AIIMGDRRLAKNIQY
V gene: TRBV5-1; J gene: TRBJ1-4; CDR3 protein: ASASGQGTGEKLF
V gene: TRBV19; J gene: TRBJ1-2; CDR3 protein: ASSIGFGANYGYT
V gene: TRBV2; J gene: TRBJ1-2; CDR3 protein: ASSERRGVDYGYT
V gene: TRBV2; J gene: TRBJ2-2; CDR3 protein: ASSVGQGVTGELF
V gene: TRBV27; J gene: TRBJ1-3; CDR3 protein: ASSPSSGNTIY
V gene: TRBV30; J gene: TRBJ1-5; CDR3 protein: AWSAGGHQPQH
V gene: TRBV9; J gene: TRBJ2-1; CDR3 protein: ASSVETGGYNEQF
V gene: TRBV5-1; J gene: TRBJ2-3; CDR3 protein: ASSLEGGRGDTQY
V gene: TRBV19; J gene: TRBJ2-3; CDR3 protein: ASNAGADTQY
V gene: TRBV18; J gene: TRBJ1-6; CDR3 protein: ASSLRRGAENSPLH
V gene: TRBV14; J gene: TRBJ1-2; CDR3 protein: ASSQVPGNYGYT